This TCR beta chain was retrieved from a study of blood T cell repertoires in COVID-19. Study at large: Material from acute and convalescent COVID-19 was sourced from the United States, Italy and Spain.

Some clones are missing from TCRdb's copy, which holds only in-frame ones; the method was immunoSEQ multiplex PCR. The sample has about 140,000 clones; almost 85% are singletons. Sequenced: PBMCs or T cells enriched from blood (not recorded which). This sequence originates from a woman aged 50 to 60 with acute COVID-19.

CDR3: CASSVASGDWNEQFF. CDR3 nucleotides: TGTGCCAGCAGCGTAGCTAGCGGGGATTGGAATGAGCAGTTCTTC. The chain carries TRBV9 and TRBJ2-1; TRBD2 agrees at 9 bases. The CDR3 length is 15 residues. The germline gives CDR1 SGDLS, CDR2 YYNGEE. Unmatched junction bases numbered 5, after V lost 0 bases and J lost 7 bases.